These 18 T cell receptor beta chains share one sample of origin, sequenced in a study of T cells after yellow fever vaccination. TCRdb itself ran the 5' RACE reads through MiXCR, one entry per CDR3 protein. The sample consists of about 260,000 distinct CDR3 sequences, roughly 5.6% of them appearing once. The sequences come from CD4+ T cells sorted from PBMCs, collected on the day of the yellow fever booster vaccination. These receptor sequences come from a man younger than 35 who received the YFV17D yellow fever vaccine.

This clonotype has ten or more counts. The chain uses TRBV10-3 and TRBJ1-2, with D maybe TRBD1 (5 bases). CDR3 length equals 11 residues. V was cut by 6 bases and J by 8 bases, with 10 bases left in between. The germline V gene has CDR1 ENHRY and CDR2 SYGVKD. CDR3 DNA sequence: TGTGCCATCAGGATTGGGGGGGGCTACACCTTC. It is translated as CAIRIGGGYTF.

This clonotype was seen a few times. This chain joins TRBV2 and TRBJ1-2; 8 nucleotides match TRBD1. The V and J ends lost 2 bases and 8 bases, in that order; junction bases with no gene match: 7. CDR1 is SNHLY, CDR2 FYNNEI, per germline. The CDR3 loop spans 14 amino acids. DNA for the CDR3: TGTGCCAGCAGTGAATCGGCAGGGGGCATGGGCTACACCTTC. Its translation is CASSESAGGMGYTF. The variable domain in full, with the rest retrieved from reference TRBV2 and TRBJ1-2, is EPEVTQTPSHQVTQMGQEVILRCVPISNHLYFYWYRQILGQKVEFLVSFYNNEISEKSEIFDDQFSVERPDGSNFTLKIRSTKLEDSAMYFCASSESAGGMGYTFGSGTRLTVV.

Only a few counts were recorded for this clonotype. The V and J genes are TRBV7-2 and TRBJ1-2; 10 bases align to TRBD1. J gave up 4 bases and V 4 bases, and 3 bases lay outside the gene matches. Looked up from germline, CDR1 is SGHTA and CDR2 is FQGNSA. The CDR3 sequence is 14 residues long. CDR3 bases: TGTGCCAGCAGCTGGACAGGGGGTAGCTATGGCTACACCTTC. It specifies CASSWTGGSYGYTF.

This clonotype was picked up many times. The chain employs TRBV5-4 and TRBJ2-3; D uncertain. Germline assignment: CDR1 SGHNT and CDR2 YYREEE (reference sequence). Trimming left V 7 bases short and J 6 bases short, with 9 bases between. There are 11 residues in the CDR3. CDR3 loop: CASRIGDTQYF. The CDR3 DNA is TGTGCCAGCCGAATAGGGGATACGCAGTATTTT.

The chain is built from TRBV20-1 and TRBJ2-5; D is unclear. Germline values: CDR1 DFQATT, CDR2 SNEGSKA (reference sequence). V was pared by 0 bases and J by 2 bases, with 13 bases between. The CDR3 loop spans 15 amino acids. The CDR3, as DNA: TGCAGTGCTAGAGATGAGTGGCGTCTTCAAGAGACCCAGTACTTC. It specifies CSARDEWRLQETQYF.

The table lists this clonotype with a few counts. The chain is built from TRBV6-5 and TRBJ2-1; D might be TRBD2 (7 bases). The CDR3 has 15 amino acids. V lost 5 bases and J lost 8, with 19 bases in between. Germline assignment: CDR1 MNHEY and CDR2 SVGAGI. For the CDR3, the DNA is TGTGCCAGCAGTGCCGAAGGGGGGGCTTTAGATGAGCAGTTCTTC. Residues: CASSAEGGALDEQFF.

This clonotype was detected only a few times. The chain combines TRBV30 with TRBJ1-1, with D hard to call. The V and J ends lost 1 base and 1 base respectively, with 7 bases between them. The CDR3 is made up of 13 amino acids. The V gene's germline CDR1 is GTSNPN and CDR2 SVGIG (reference sequence). The CDR3 DNA sequence: TGTGCCTGGAGTGAACGGGGGAACACTGAAGCTTTCTTT. Its translation is CAWSERGNTEAFF.

This clonotype was recorded a few times. V gene TRBV15 combines with J gene TRBJ2-5, with a weak D call TRBD2 (6 bases). The germline gives CDR1 LNHNV, CDR2 YYDKDF (reference sequence). The CDR3 contains 16 residues. Trimming pared 3 bases from V and 5 bases from J, leaving 19 bases between. This CDR3 reads CATSRAGRGALETQYF. The CDR3 DNA reads TGTGCCACCAGCAGGGCGGGAAGAGGGGCGTTGGAGACCCAGTACTTC.

This chain uses TRBV5-1 with TRBJ2-5; TRBD2 aligns across 15 bases. The CDR3 is made up of 15 amino acids. Germline V lookup: CDR1 SGHRS, CDR2 YFSETQ. The V segment lost 4 bases and the J segment 5 bases; nucleotides outside the gene matches: 3. The CDR3 is CASSRGLAGGETQYF. The CDR3 coding sequence is TGCGCCAGCAGCCGTGGACTAGCGGGGGGGGAGACCCAGTACTTC.

This chain connects TRBV28 to TRBJ2-3, with 14 bases identical to TRBD2. Trimming cost V 3 bases and J 2 bases; bases outside gene matches: 13. CDR3 length equals 20 residues. Germline assignment: CDR1 MDHEN and CDR2 SYDVKM. The CDR3 loop is CASSFAGGTSGGLFTDTQYF. CDR3 in DNA: TGTGCCAGCAGTTTTGCGGGTGGGACTAGCGGGGGCCTTTTCACAGATACGCAGTATTTT. The complete variable domain, with remaining parts taken from reference TRBV28 and TRBJ2-3, reads DVKVTQSSRYLVKRTGEKVFLECVQDMDHENMFWYRQDPGLGLRLIYFSYDVKMKEKGDIPEGYSVSREKKERFSLILESASTNQTSMYLCASSFAGGTSGGLFTDTQYFGPGTRLTVL.

This clonotype was seen many times. This rearrangement joins TRBV5-1 to TRBJ1-4; D remains ambiguous. The germline V gene encodes CDR1 SGHRS and CDR2 YFSETQ. The CDR3 covers 14 residues. V was clipped by 0 bases and J by 8 bases, with 11 bases between them. Written as DNA, the CDR3 is TGCGCCAGCAGCTTGGAGGCCGCGGGGGAAAAACTGTTTTTT. This gives the protein CASSLEAAGEKLFF.

This clonotype came up a few times. The chain couples TRBV6-6 to TRBJ2-1; tentative D call: TRBD2 (5 bases). The CDR3 length is 15 residues. The V and J ends lost 0 bases and 0 bases respectively, with 6 bases between them. Germline V gene sequence: CDR1 MNHNY, CDR2 SVGAGI (reference sequence). The CDR3 protein is CASSYSGSSYNEQFF. DNA for the CDR3: TGTGCCAGCAGTTACTCAGGGAGCTCCTACAATGAGCAGTTCTTC.

This clonotype has a count of ten or more. V usage is TRBV29-1 and J usage is TRBJ2-5; 8 bases fit TRBD2. V trimming: 3 bases; J trimming: 0 bases; junction bases outside the gene matches: 0. Per germline, CDR1 SQVTM and CDR2 ANQGSEA. The CDR3 is 13 residues long. The CDR3 bases are TGCAGCGTTGAGACTAGCGACCAAGAGACCCAGTACTTC. Protein: CSVETSDQETQYF. The complete variable domain, with remaining parts taken from reference TRBV29-1 and TRBJ2-5, reads SAVISQKPSRDICQRGTSLTIQCQVDSQVTMMFWYRQQPGQSLTLIATANQGSEATYESGFVIDKFPISRPNLTFSTLTVSNMSPEDSSIYLCSVETSDQETQYFGPGTRLLVL.

In its sample, this clonotype was seen many times. V is TRBV5-1 and J is TRBJ2-1, with D maybe TRBD1 (6 bases). CDR1 is SGHRS and CDR2 is YFSETQ in the germline V gene. V was clipped by 0 bases and J by 15 bases, with 16 bases between them. The length of the CDR3 is 13 residues. CDR3 protein: CASSLADVGAPFF. The CDR3 DNA sequence: TGCGCCAGCAGCTTGGCCGATGTGGGGGCTCCGTTCTTC.

This clonotype was picked up a small number of times. The chain is built from TRBV7-2 and TRBJ1-2; 7 bases agree with TRBD1. CDR1 is SGHTA, CDR2 FQGNSA, per germline. The CDR3 runs 14 residues. The V and J ends lost 2 bases and 6 bases, in that order; junction bases with no gene match: 6. This CDR3 is CASSLTGVVHGYTF. The DNA of the CDR3 is TGTGCCAGCAGCTTAACAGGGGTGGTGCATGGCTACACCTTC.

The chain combines TRBV11-2 with TRBJ1-2; TRBD1 matches at 7 bases. J was trimmed by 3 bases and V by 3 bases; bases with no gene match: 13. The CDR3 is made up of 17 amino acids. Germline V gene lookup returns CDR1 SGHAT and CDR2 FQNNGV. The CDR3 region is CASSFISGQGGDYGYTF. In nucleotides, the CDR3 is TGTGCCAGCAGCTTCATCAGTGGGCAGGGGGGCGACTATGGCTACACCTTC.

The chain carries TRBV2 and TRBJ1-2; tentative D call: TRBD1 (5 bases). CDR1 and CDR2 (germline): SNHLY, FYNNEI. V lost 6 bases to trimming and J lost 6 bases, with 11 bases between them. This CDR3 has 12 amino acids. In nucleotides, the CDR3 is TGTGCCAGCAGGAGGGGAGGGGATGGCTACACCTTC. Translated, it gives CASRRGGDGYTF.

The V and J genes are TRBV6-1 and TRBJ2-4; TRBD1 is a possible D gene (6 bases). V lost 6 bases to trimming and J lost 7 bases, with 16 bases between them. The CDR3 runs to 14 residues. Germline V gives CDR1 MNHNS, CDR2 SASEGT. The CDR3 spells CASRLGQLGNIQYF. In DNA, the CDR3 is TGTGCCAGCAGATTGGGACAACTCGGGAACATTCAGTACTTC.